A selection of T cell receptor beta chains follows, all from one sample in a study of blood T cells in healthy people across ages. TCRdb ran MiXCR on the 5' RACE reads and lists one entry per CDR3 protein. The sample records about 970,000 distinct CDR3 sequences, 45% to 60% being singletons. Sequences were obtained from blood. The receptors stem from a woman aged 55-75 years in good health. The conserved cysteine and the conserved F or W are not part of the CDR3 here. The order of the fields is V gene, J gene, clone size, CDR3 protein. The size of a clone is reported for some rows only, either as once, few or many, or as a class for expanded clones.

>TRBV29-1|TRBJ2-1|-
SVEMGRIGYEQF
>TRBV6-2/TRBV6-3|TRBJ1-5|few
ASRDVGYQPQH
>TRBV24-1|TRBJ2-5|few
ATSDLSRGIQETQY
>TRBV12-5|TRBJ2-5|-
ASGPGTVQETQY
>TRBV28|TRBJ2-2|-
ALGGTNTGELF
>TRBV20-1|TRBJ1-5|-
SAWTGDNQPQH
>TRBV4-3|TRBJ1-2|-
ASSEGRGAGGYT
>TRBV30|TRBJ2-2|-
AWSPTGAGELF
>TRBV20-1|TRBJ2-3|-
SLGDAQY
>TRBV15|TRBJ2-6|-
ATSLRTVTGANVLT
>TRBV2|TRBJ2-7|few
ASSLLAGGYNEQY
>TRBV27|TRBJ2-7|few
ASSSLLAGRSWEQY
>TRBV25-1|TRBJ2-3|few
ASSAWGQATYTQY
>TRBV30|TRBJ1-4|-
ACLSGNNEKLF
>TRBV20-1|TRBJ1-1|-
SASPGRRVNTEAF
>TRBV20-1|-|-
SASEGYNEQY
>TRBV9|TRBJ2-5|-
ASSSRPKETQY
>TRBV27|TRBJ1-4|-
AIPLGTGDRNEKLF
>TRBV4-3|TRBJ2-7|few
ASSQDKHKPYEQY
>TRBV28|TRBJ2-4|few
ASRPGGGRNIQY
>TRBV20-1|TRBJ1-2|-
SAREGRTLNGYT
>TRBV7-6|TRBJ2-7|few
ASSFLGLSSYEQY
>TRBV6-6|TRBJ1-2|-
ASRLGGTAVGYT
>TRBV27|TRBJ2-5|few
ASSYGTGDGAQY
>TRBV18|TRBJ2-6|few
ASSPRAWDPSSGANVLT
>TRBV24-1|TRBJ2-7|few
ATSDRPGYEQY
>TRBV3-1|TRBJ2-5|-
ASSQELVLGTQY
>TRBV29-1|TRBJ2-1|-
SVVSVTSGKGSEQF
>TRBV7-3|TRBJ2-3|few
ASRDDTGTDTQY